The source of this T cell receptor (beta chain) is a study of cytomegalovirus exposure and HLA in healthy donors. Concerning this clone itself: What it recognizes is unknown.

The primer mix had 60 Vbeta and 13 Jbeta primers. Clones were sequenced by immunoSEQ multiplex PCR, and TCRdb holds only the in-frame ones, with some missing. This table has about 120,000 clones, around three quarters appearing once. This CDR3 spans 14 amino acids. The V and J ends lost 6 bases and 4 bases respectively, with 16 bases between them. Looked up from germline, CDR1 is MNHNY and CDR2 is SVGAGI (reference sequence). Study-wide points: Common viral pathogens (according to a later analysis) appeared linked to several of the most significant clusters. Presence/absence comparisons presumed near-even sequencing depth among donors.

Sequenced material: PBMCs. The chain joins TRBV6-6 to TRBJ2-7, with D perhaps matching TRBD2 (6 bases). This TCR derives from a young man in good health and CMV-seronegative. Written as DNA, the CDR3 is TGTGCCAGCAGGGGCGGGGCAGGAGATTACGAGCAGTACTTC. It is translated as CASRGGAGDYEQYF.